The next 17 T cell receptor beta chains were all read from a single sample in a study of identical twins. MiXCR was run by TCRdb on the 5' RACE reads, yielding one entry per CDR3 protein. The sample shows fewer than 650,000 distinct CDR3 sequences, around a tenth of them seen only once. Another study also made use of these data, one on yellow fever vaccine responses in identical twins.

The sequenced sample consisted of PBMCs. The origin of the receptors is a woman aged 18-29 years in good health.

The chain's CDR3 is CASSQDRSGSYEQYF. The CDR3 DNA follows: TGCGCCAGCAGCCAAGATCGGAGCGGCTCCTACGAGCAGTACTTC. This chain connects TRBV4-3 to TRBJ2-7, with D perhaps TRBD2 (5 bases). V lost 0 bases and J lost 0, with 9 bases in between. This CDR3 is 15 amino acids long. The germline V gene encodes CDR1 LGHNA and CDR2 YSLEER.

The chain recombines TRBV2 with TRBJ2-2; no firm D call. Germline-derived CDR1 and CDR2 are SNHLY and FYNNEI. The CDR3 loop spans 11 amino acids. Trimming took 11 bases from V and 4 from J, leaving 8 bases between them. DNA of the CDR3: TGTGCCGGCCGTTCCACCGGGGAGCTGTTTTTT. Its translation: CAGRSTGELFF.

This clonotype came up many times. The chain's CDR3 is CASSLYSIRGYYEQYF. The CDR3 DNA reads as TGTGCCAGCAGTTTATACTCAATTCGGGGTTACTACGAGCAGTACTTC. The chain carries TRBV28 and TRBJ2-7; weak D call: TRBD2 (5 bases). This CDR3 is 16 amino acids long. Per the germline V gene, CDR1 is MDHEN and CDR2 is SYDVKM. Trimming pared 1 base from V and 3 bases from J, leaving 16 bases between.

Points on this clonotype: An end of the junction differs from the germline gene, which may be a read error. The CDR3, as DNA: TGTGCTAGCAGCTTAAGGACTAGCGGGAGGTACCAAGAGACCCAGTACTTC. Translated, it gives CASSLRTSGRYQETQYF. The chain employs TRBV7-7 and TRBJ2-5; 14 bases agree with TRBD2. Looked up from germline, CDR1 is SSHAT and CDR2 is FNYEAQ (reference sequence). The CDR3 spans 17 residues.

This clonotype was picked up many times. The chain uses TRBV3-1 and TRBJ2-7; 9 bases map to TRBD2. J gave up 7 bases and V 1 base, and 5 bases lay outside the gene matches. This CDR3 spans 14 amino acids. Germline V CDR1 and CDR2: LGHDT, YNNKEL (reference sequence). CDR3 sequence (DNA): TGTGCCAGCAGCCAAGTACCTAGCGGGGTAGAGCAGTACTTC. Protein sequence: CASSQVPSGVEQYF.

This clonotype was picked up many times. This sequence joins TRBV28 and TRBJ2-3; 7 bases line up with TRBD2. Germline trimming cut 1 base from V and 4 bases from J; bases unmatched to any gene: 5. The CDR3 loop spans 15 amino acids. CDR1 is MDHEN, CDR2 SYDVKM, per germline. CDR3 amino acids: CASSLSVAGADTQYF. In nucleotides, the CDR3 is TGTGCCAGCAGTTTATCGGTAGCGGGTGCAGATACGCAGTATTTT. The variable domain in full, completed from reference TRBV28 and TRBJ2-3, reads DVKVTQSSRYLVKRTGEKVFLECVQDMDHENMFWYRQDPGLGLRLIYFSYDVKMKEKGDIPEGYSVSREKKERFSLILESASTNQTSMYLCASSLSVAGADTQYFGPGTRLTVL.

Only a few counts were recorded for this clonotype. V and J are TRBV6-2 or TRBV6-3 and TRBJ2-1; 10 bases fit TRBD2. This CDR3 spans 18 amino acids. Trimming cost V 2 bases and J 10 bases; bases outside gene matches: 17. Germline V CDR1 and CDR2: MNHEY, SVGEGT. Here the CDR3 reads CASSYGDGLAGVIGEQFF. CDR3 nucleotides: TGTGCCAGCAGTTACGGTGACGGGCTAGCGGGAGTGATTGGGGAGCAGTTCTTC.

This clonotype was recorded many times. The J gene is TRBJ2-3, the V gene TRBV7-2, with D perhaps matching TRBD2 (5 bases). The CDR3 sequence is 15 residues long. The V gene's germline CDR1 is SGHTA and CDR2 FQGNSA. V lost 7 bases to trimming and J lost 2 bases, with 16 bases between them. The CDR3 protein is CASTPSGVSTDTQYF. CDR3 nucleotides: TGTGCCAGCACCCCCAGCGGCGTCTCCACAGATACGCAGTATTTT.

The V gene is TRBV11-1, the J gene TRBJ1-1; the D gene is possibly TRBD1 (6 bases). This CDR3 is 14 amino acids long. The V gene lost 1 base and the J gene lost 4 bases, with 10 bases spanning the gap. CDR1 is SGHAT, CDR2 FQDESV, per germline (reference sequence). The CDR3 spells CASSLGTGSTEAFF. The CDR3, as DNA: TGTGCCAGCAGCTTAGGAACAGGGAGCACTGAAGCTTTCTTT.

This clonotype was detected many times. The V gene is TRBV4-3, the J gene TRBJ2-7, with D perhaps being TRBD1 or TRBD2 (6 bases each). The germline V gene encodes CDR1 LGHNA and CDR2 YSLEER. V was cut by 1 base and J by 2 bases, with 12 bases left in between. This CDR3 spans 15 amino acids. CDR3 coding DNA: TGCGCCAGCAGCCAAGGGGGGGCCGGAACCTACGAGCAGTACTTC. It yields the protein CASSQGGAGTYEQYF.

This clonotype was seen many times. V gene TRBV3-1 combines with J gene TRBJ2-2, with 9 bases identical to TRBD1. Germline CDR1 reads LGHDT; CDR2 reads YNNKEL (reference sequence). The J segment lost 3 bases and the V segment lost 8 bases, leaving 16 bases of the junction unmatched. The CDR3 extends over 18 amino acids. In nucleotides, the CDR3 is TGTGCCAGCGGTACAAGGGACAGGGTTCTCTCGGACACCGGGGAGCTGTTTTTT. Amino acid sequence: CASGTRDRVLSDTGELFF.

In this sample, this clonotype turned up a few times. The genes are TRBV3-1 and TRBJ2-3; no reliable D call. The CDR3 is 15 residues long. V was shortened by 1 base and J by 2 bases, with 10 bases between the two germline ends. Germline lookup yields CDR1 LGHDT and CDR2 YNNKEL (reference sequence). The CDR3: CASSQGGWNTDTQYF. DNA of the CDR3: TGTGCCAGCAGCCAAGGTGGCTGGAACACAGATACGCAGTATTTT.

This clonotype was seen at least ten times. The chain recombines TRBV10-3 with TRBJ1-1; 7 bases agree with TRBD1. Germline trimming cut 9 bases from V and 3 bases from J; bases unmatched to any gene: 10. CDR3 size: 14 residues. The V gene's germline CDR1 is ENHRY and CDR2 SYGVKD. The chain's CDR3 is CAIQLRQGDTEAFF. As DNA, the CDR3 is TGTGCCATTCAATTGCGACAGGGCGACACTGAAGCTTTCTTT.

There are a few counts of this clonotype. The J gene is TRBJ2-6, the V gene TRBV11-1; D may be TRBD2 (5 bases). The CDR3 spans 16 residues. CDR1 SGHAT and CDR2 FQDESV come from the germline V gene (reference sequence). Trimming shortened V by 2 bases and J by 4 bases, and 12 bases separated the two germline ends. The CDR3 nucleotides read TGTGCCAGCAGCTTACGGACGGGAATGGGGGCCAACGTCCTGACTTTC. Its translation: CASSLRTGMGANVLTF.

The V call is TRBV15, the J call TRBJ2-5; TRBD2 aligns across 11 bases. The CDR3 is 16 residues long. V lost 0 bases and J lost 0; bases outside the gene matches: 0. The germline V gene has CDR1 LNHNV and CDR2 YYDKDF (reference sequence). The CDR3 here is CATSRETSGNQETQYF. CDR3 in DNA: TGTGCCACCAGCAGAGAGACTAGCGGGAACCAAGAGACCCAGTACTTC.

V is TRBV29-1 and J is TRBJ2-3; D gene ambiguous. V lost 7 bases to trimming and J lost 1 base, with 9 bases between them. This CDR3 contains 12 residues. Germline loops: CDR1 SQVTM, CDR2 ANQGSEA. CDR3 loop: CSASQGTDTQYF. The CDR3 nucleotides are TGCAGCGCCAGTCAAGGCACAGATACGCAGTATTTT.

The genes are TRBV6-2 or TRBV6-3 and TRBJ2-3, with unresolved D. Germline loops: CDR1 MNHEY, CDR2 SVGEGT. Deletions cut 4 bases from V and 2 bases from J, with 16 bases between. This CDR3 spans 16 amino acids. This chain's CDR3 is CASSFYDKDNTDTQYF. In DNA form, the CDR3 reads TGTGCCAGCAGTTTTTACGATAAAGACAACACAGATACGCAGTATTTT.